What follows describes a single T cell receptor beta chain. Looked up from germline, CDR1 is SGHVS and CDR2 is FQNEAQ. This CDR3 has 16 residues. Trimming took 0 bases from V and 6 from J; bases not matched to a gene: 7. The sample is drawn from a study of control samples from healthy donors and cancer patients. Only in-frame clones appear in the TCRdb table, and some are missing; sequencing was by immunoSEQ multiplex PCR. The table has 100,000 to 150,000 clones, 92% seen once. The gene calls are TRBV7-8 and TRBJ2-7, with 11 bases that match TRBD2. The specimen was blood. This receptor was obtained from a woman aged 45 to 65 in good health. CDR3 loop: CASSLAPSTSGGEQYF. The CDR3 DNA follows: TGTGCCAGCAGCTTAGCCCCTAGCACTAGCGGGGGCGAGCAGTACTTC. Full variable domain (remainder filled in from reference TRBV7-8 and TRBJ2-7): GAGVSQSPRYKVAKRGQDVALRCDPISGHVSLFWYQQALGQGPEFLTYFQNEAQLDKSGLPSDRFFAERPEGSVSTLKIQRTQQEDSAVYLCASSLAPSTSGGEQYFGPGTRLTVT.